This TCR beta chain was recorded in a study of T-cell reconstitution after alpha-beta-depleted transplantation in children. TCRbeta library construction was performed incorporating unique molecular identifiers. TCRdb fed the PCR reads into MiXCR, producing one record per CDR3 protein. This sample yields 300,000 to 400,000 distinct CDR3 sequences, of which about 17% are seen a single time; roughly 40% belongs to the top ten. Germline V gene lookup returns CDR1 MGHRA and CDR2 YSYEKL. V lost 4 bases and J 0 bases, leaving 13 bases between the germline ends. CDR3 length: 16 amino acids. This clonotype was detected only a few times.

The chain uses TRBV4-1 and TRBJ2-1, with D possibly called TRBD1 or TRBD2 (7 bases each). The clonotype was recovered from a male patient under 10 years old who had a stem cell transplant for acute lymphoblastic leukemia, so the T cells may come from the graft donor. The sequences come from PBMCs, mostly from graft donor cells, collected 360 days after TCRalphabeta/CD19-depleted stem cell transplant. Here the CDR3 DNA reads TGCGCCAGCAGCCTCCCAGGGGGGGCCTCCTACAATGAGCAGTTCTTC. It is translated as CASSLPGGASYNEQFF.